Listed here is a single T cell receptor beta chain. Distinct nucleotide sequences in the sample also encode this CDR3. The record originates from a study of blood T cell repertoires in COVID-19. For the study at large: Sites in the United States, Italy and Spain provided acute and convalescent COVID-19 samples. PBMCs, B-cell-depleted T cells, or T cells were the source of the cDNA or gDNA that made up the material.

Here immunoSEQ multiplex PCR was the method, and the copy in TCRdb shows in-frame clones only, minus some. The sample lists tens of thousands of clones, roughly 90% occurring once. Trimming removed 6 bases at V and 9 bases at J, with 15 bases between. Germline values: CDR1 KGHSH, CDR2 LQKENI. CDR3 size: 14 residues. The sequenced material came from peripheral blood. The source is a woman older than 75 with active COVID-19. V is TRBV18 and J is TRBJ1-6, with D possibly matching TRBD1 (5 bases). Here the CDR3 reads CASSRGGAASPLHF. DNA for the CDR3: TGTGCCAGCTCTCGGGGGGGTGCGGCTTCACCCCTCCACTTT.